A single T cell receptor beta chain is shown here with its context. This clone is labeled medium-sized (0.01 to 0.1%). Its antigen is currently not known. No much larger clonotype is one base removed from it; base qualities were not supplied. These data originate in a study of T cell responses to AZD1222 COVID-19 vaccine listed by TCRdb under 2021. About the full investigation: AZD1222 recipients given second doses at about 4 weeks or at about 12 weeks were pooled, since spike-specific TCR depth and breadth were not found to differ between the two schedules. A total of 233 trial participants underwent TCR sequencing, of whom around 200 received two doses of AZD1222 and about 25 received two doses of the MenACWY control vaccine. Enrollment into the trials was organized by age into subgroups of 18-55, 56-69 and 70-plus years, and those subgroups contained roughly 150, 30 and 60 TCR-sequenced participants, respectively. Results the study describes overall, beyond this receptor: CD4 TCRs associated with the vaccine covered the entire spike protein, and the dominant responses were in regions 160-218 and 743-854. The 56-69-year group was small, and its depth increase did not reach significance, likely because of low power. Spike-specific TCR breadth and depth rose significantly after two AZD1222 doses compared with day 0 and with MenACWY recipients. No day 14 peak-response samples were available, so repertoires were characterized only after the peak T cell response. Conclusions about previously exposed vaccinees were limited because only six AZD1222 recipients were SARS-CoV-2 seropositive at baseline. Reportedly, close to half of the unique spike-specific TCRs recognized epitopes lying outside the regions that are mutated in the B.1.351 and B.1.1.7 variants. Participants were mostly white British and included more females than males, and it was suggested by the authors that clonal diversity may have been underestimated.

The time point label for this specimen denotes: baseline before first vaccination. Vaccinee samples were obtained from the UK trials COV001 and COV002, which included a single-blind randomized controlled phase 2/3 trial of AZD1222 (ChAdOx1 nCoV-19) in healthy adults. For TCRbeta chain sequencing, PBMC samples from trial participants were taken at day 0 and at day 28 after the second dose. The CDR3 regions of human TCRbeta chains were analyzed by immunosequencing. The authors' analysis ran thus. Repertoire TCRs were checked for matches against a reference library of SARS-CoV-2-specific TCRs that had been generated using the MIRA antigen-specificity platform. Breadth meant the fraction of unique TCRs that were SARS-CoV-2-associated, whereas depth meant the fraction of total T cells that were SARS-CoV-2-associated. Using the MIRA data, every spike-specific TCR was mapped to the spike region that the TCR reacted to and assigned to either a CD4 or a CD8 class. Log10-transformed breadth and depth values were compared by one-way ANOVA with Sidak's multiple comparisons tests. This immuneACCESS table, as held by TCRdb, lists in-frame sequences with V and J called but not all clones. Of the missing ones, under half trace to an unresolved V gene in checked studies; the others have no known cause. Clone size and V and J calls were adopted from that table, with D and trimming inferred from the DNA. Across this sample there are 150,000 or so clones, with 75% to 95% seen only once. The biggest ten clones account for more than 1.4% of the sample.

Trimming accounts for 1 base at V and 12 bases at J, while the number of junction bases matched to no gene is 13. The germline V gene gives CDR1 as SGDLS and CDR2 as YYNGEE. The CDR3 holds 15 amino acids from the cysteine to the phenylalanine. The only DNA kept is the CDR3, 45 bases in frame from the first base. The V and J genes are TRBV9 and TRBJ2-1; 7 central bases correspond to TRBD2. The sample was peripheral blood, taken on day 0 of AZD1222 vaccination. This TCR was recovered from an adult in good health. Here is the DNA: TGTGCCAGCAGCGTATCCGGCGGGAGCTCCCACGGGCAGTTCTTC. Translation gives CASSVSGGSSHGQFF.